This record covers a single T cell receptor beta chain. With a J-beta primer mix and a sample-barcoded 5' primer, a second PCR ran roughly 6 to 11 cycles. The yield of each sample was at least 2.5 million CDR3-containing paired-end reads. A single record per CDR3 protein comes from TCRdb applying MiXCR to the 5' RACE reads. This sample carries some 1.4 million distinct CDR3 sequences, around 39% of them seen once, and the ten largest clones take roughly 7.7%. The data were taken from a study of blood T cells in healthy people across ages. With 3 bases removed from V and 2 bases from J, the gap between germline ends came to 7 bases. CDR1 is SQVTM, CDR2 ANQGSEA, per germline. CDR3 length: 13 residues.

Sample: blood. The chain joins TRBV29-1 to TRBJ2-2; D is unresolved. The receptor was derived from a woman under 30 in good health. CDR3 bases: TGCAGCGTTGAGCGGCCAAACACCGGGGAGCTGTTTTTT. Translating it yields CSVERPNTGELFF.